This TCR beta chain was sequenced during a study of vaccination effects on CD4 cells after COVID-19. Whole-study findings and limits: Few convalescent patients and no early post-infection timepoints were included in the study.

Sequencing used immunoSEQ multiplex PCR; TCRdb keeps in-frame clones, though not all of them. The table has about 79,000 clones, about 70% seen once. This CDR3 has 13 amino acids. Per the germline V gene, CDR1 is GTSNPN and CDR2 is SVGIG (reference sequence). The ends lost 2 bases at V and 4 bases at J; junction bases unmatched: 2. Before any sequencing was done, the ViraFEST assay used viral peptide pools to expand antigen-specific CD4+ T cells. At the end of about 10 days of culture, CD4+ T cells were isolated. On this clone itself: Its antigen is not identified.

The TCR originated in a human donor who received a COVID-19 vaccine. The gene calls are TRBV30 and TRBJ1-5, with 7 positions matching TRBD1. Source: CD4+ T cells from PBMCs cultured with HCoV-229E spike peptides, taken before COVID-19 vaccination. For the CDR3, the DNA is TGTGCCTGGAGTCCGGACAGGAATCAGCCCCAGCATTTT. It specifies CAWSPDRNQPQHF. The full variable domain, rest sourced from reference TRBV30 and TRBJ1-5, is SQTIHQWPATLVQPVGSPLSLECTVEGTSNPNLYWYRQAAGRGLQLLFYSVGIGQISSEVPQNLSASRPQDRQFILSSKKLLLSDSGFYLCAWSPDRNQPQHFGDGTRLSIL.